This T cell receptor beta chain was sequenced during a study of blood T cell repertoires in COVID-19. At the level of the study: Some COVID-19 samples were acute and others convalescent; all came from the United States, Italy and Spain. Nucleic acid was either cDNA or gDNA, and it came from T cells, B-cell-depleted T cells, or PBMCs.

Authors' processing steps: Nucleated cell counts were estimated from reference gene primer amplification. Data came from immunoSEQ multiplex PCR; TCRdb stores just in-frame clones and leaves some out. Clone size and V and J calls were adopted from that table, with D and trimming inferred from the DNA. The sample records a few hundred thousand clones, more than 75% being singletons. Germline CDR1 is LGHDT and CDR2 is YNNKEL (reference sequence). The CDR3 sequence is 12 residues long. V lost 3 bases and J lost 1, with 3 bases in between. Sequencing was carried out using peripheral blood. The rearrangement uses TRBV3-1 (or the pseudogene TRBV3-2) and TRBJ1-1; D is unclear. The clonotype originates from a man aged 50-60 years with acute or convalescent COVID-19. The CDR3 sequence is CASSHGNTEAFF. The CDR3 bases are TGTGCCAGCAGCCACGGGAACACTGAAGCTTTCTTT.